This TCR beta chain was captured in a study of blood T cell repertoires in COVID-19. As for the study in general: COVID-19 samples, acute and convalescent, were from the United States, Italy and Spain. From T cells, B-cell-depleted T cells, or PBMCs came the material, which was cDNA or gDNA.

Authors' processing steps: Estimation of nucleated cell counts relied on the amplification of reference gene primers. The table came from immunoSEQ multiplex PCR; TCRdb's copy has only in-frame clones and leaves some out. That table is the source of V, J and clone size, and D and trimming were worked out from the DNA. The table shows 85,000 to 100,000 clones, with around 80% occurring only once. Trimming at V came to 5 bases and at J to 0 bases, leaving 14 bases not matched to a gene. The CDR3 length is 18 residues. Germline CDR1 SEHNR, CDR2 FQNEAQ (reference sequence). The rearrangement links TRBV7-9 to TRBJ1-1; the match to TRBD1 covers 8 bases. The sample consisted of peripheral blood. The clonotype comes from a middle-aged man who had recovered from COVID-19. The CDR3 region has the DNA TGTGCCAGCAGCCGAGGGACAGGTGTAACGATCATGAACACTGAAGCTTTCTTT. Amino acid sequence: CASSRGTGVTIMNTEAFF.